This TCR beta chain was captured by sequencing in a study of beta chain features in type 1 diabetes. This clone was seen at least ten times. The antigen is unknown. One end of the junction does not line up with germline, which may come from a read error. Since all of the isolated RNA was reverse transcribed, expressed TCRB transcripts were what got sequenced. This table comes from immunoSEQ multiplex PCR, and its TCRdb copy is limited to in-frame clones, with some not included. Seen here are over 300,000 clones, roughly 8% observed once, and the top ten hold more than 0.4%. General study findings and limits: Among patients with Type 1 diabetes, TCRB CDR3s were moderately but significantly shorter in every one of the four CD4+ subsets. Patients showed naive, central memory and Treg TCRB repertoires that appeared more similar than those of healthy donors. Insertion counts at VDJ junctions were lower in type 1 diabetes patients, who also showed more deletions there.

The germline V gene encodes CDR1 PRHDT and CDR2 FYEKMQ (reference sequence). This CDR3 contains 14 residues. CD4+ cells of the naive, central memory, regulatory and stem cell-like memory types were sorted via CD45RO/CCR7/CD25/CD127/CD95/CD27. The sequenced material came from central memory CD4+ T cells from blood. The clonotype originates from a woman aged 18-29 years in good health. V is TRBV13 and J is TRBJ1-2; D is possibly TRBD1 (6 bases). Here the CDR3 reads CASSEGGTALHQLF. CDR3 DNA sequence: TGTGCCAGCAGCGAAGGGGGTACCGCGCTCCACCAACTCTTC. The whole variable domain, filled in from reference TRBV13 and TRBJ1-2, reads AAGVIQSPRHLIKEKRETATLKCYPIPRHDTVYWYQQGPGQDPQFLISFYEKMQSDKGSIPDRFSAQQFSDYHSELNMSSLELGDSALYFCASSEGGTALHQLFGSGTRLTVV.